A selection of T cell receptor beta chains follows, all from one sample in a study of cytomegalovirus exposure and HLA in healthy donors. Sequenced by immunoSEQ multiplex PCR; TCRdb stores in-frame clones only, minus some. Of fewer than 200,000 clones listed, around 81% are singletons. Sequencing input: PBMCs. These receptors all come from a woman between 18 and 29 years old in good health and CMV-seropositive. CDR3s include the opening cysteine and the closing phenylalanine or tryptophan. D genes are given only for firm matches. Clone size is given for some rows only: seen once, a few or many times, or a class if the clone is expanded.

cdr3_nt: TGTGCCAGCAGCTTAATGTCCCGGGGGGGCCAGGAGACCCAGTACTTC
cdr3_aa: CASSLMSRGGQETQYF
j_call: TRBJ2-5
d_call: TRBD2
clone_size: NA
v_call: TRBV11-2

cdr3_nt: TGTGCCAGCAGTGGAACGGGGGGGCCCAGCTTAACAGATACGCAGTATTTT
cdr3_aa: CASSGTGGPSLTDTQYF
j_call: TRBJ2-3
d_call: TRBD2
clone_size: NA
v_call: TRBV6-1

cdr3_nt: TGTGCCATCAGTGAGGGGACATCTGAAAAACTGTTTTTT
cdr3_aa: CAISEGTSEKLFF
j_call: TRBJ1-4
d_call: NA
clone_size: NA
v_call: TRBV10-3

cdr3_nt: TGTGCCAGCAATCAGGGGTCCCAAGAGACCCAGTACTTC
cdr3_aa: CASNQGSQETQYF
j_call: TRBJ2-5
d_call: NA
clone_size: NA
v_call: TRBV21-1

cdr3_nt: TGTGCCAGCAGCTCTAGACTAGCGGGGGGGCCGGGGAATGAGCAGTTCTTC
cdr3_aa: CASSSRLAGGPGNEQFF
j_call: TRBJ2-1
d_call: TRBD2
clone_size: NA
v_call: TRBV7-2

cdr3_nt: TGTGCCAGCAGCCCGGGGGGGGAAGCTCACTATGGCTACACCTTC
cdr3_aa: CASSPGGEAHYGYTF
j_call: TRBJ1-2
d_call: NA
clone_size: once
v_call: TRBV27

cdr3_nt: TGTGCCAGTAGTACCGGTCCTCAAGAGACCCAGTACTTC
cdr3_aa: CASSTGPQETQYF
j_call: TRBJ2-5
d_call: NA
clone_size: NA
v_call: TRBV19

cdr3_nt: TGTGCCAGCAGGGAGGGGACTGGGCTTTCCTACGAGCAGTACTTC
cdr3_aa: CASREGTGLSYEQYF
j_call: TRBJ2-7
d_call: NA
clone_size: NA
v_call: TRBV6-6

cdr3_nt: TGTGCCAGTAGTATACTGTCGGGGTTTGGTTCACCCCTCCACTTT
cdr3_aa: CASSILSGFGSPLHF
j_call: TRBJ1-6
d_call: NA
clone_size: NA
v_call: TRBV19

cdr3_nt: TGTGCCAGCAGTGAAGCTACAGGGGGTCAAGAGACCCAGTACTTC
cdr3_aa: CASSEATGGQETQYF
j_call: TRBJ2-5
d_call: TRBD1
clone_size: NA
v_call: TRBV6-1

cdr3_nt: TGCGCCAGCGATACAGGGGGCTCCTACAATGAGCAGTTCTTC
cdr3_aa: CASDTGGSYNEQFF
j_call: TRBJ2-1
d_call: TRBD1
clone_size: NA
v_call: TRBV10-2

cdr3_nt: TGTGCCAGCAGCCAAGGGAGCGGGGGGGCCTACGAGCAGTACTTC
cdr3_aa: CASSQGSGGAYEQYF
j_call: TRBJ2-7
d_call: TRBD2
clone_size: NA
v_call: TRBV14

cdr3_nt: TGCGCCAGCAGCCAAGATCCCAACAGGGCCAAAAACATTCAGTACTTC
cdr3_aa: CASSQDPNRAKNIQYF
j_call: TRBJ2-4
d_call: NA
clone_size: NA
v_call: TRBV4-1

cdr3_nt: TGTGCCAGCAGCCGCCAACCAGGGGGACGAGAGACCCAGTACTTC
cdr3_aa: CASSRQPGGRETQYF
j_call: TRBJ2-5
d_call: TRBD1
clone_size: NA
v_call: TRBV27

cdr3_nt: TGTGCCAGCAGACCGACCCGGACAGGGAACAATCAGCCCCAGCATTTT
cdr3_aa: CASRPTRTGNNQPQHF
j_call: TRBJ1-5
d_call: TRBD1
clone_size: once
v_call: TRBV27

cdr3_nt: TGTGCCAGCAGTGAAGCGCGTGGACAGGGGAACACTGAAGCTTTCTTT
cdr3_aa: CASSEARGQGNTEAFF
j_call: TRBJ1-1
d_call: TRBD1
clone_size: NA
v_call: TRBV2

cdr3_nt: TGCGCCAGCAGCTACGGACTAGCGGGGGGAAGCCACACAGATACGCAGTATTTT
cdr3_aa: CASSYGLAGGSHTDTQYF
j_call: TRBJ2-3
d_call: TRBD2
clone_size: NA
v_call: TRBV5-1

cdr3_nt: TGCGCCAGCAGCCCGGACAGGCATCTCCAAGAGACCCAGTACTTC
cdr3_aa: CASSPDRHLQETQYF
j_call: TRBJ2-5
d_call: TRBD1
clone_size: NA
v_call: TRBV5-1

cdr3_nt: TGCGCCAGCAGTGCGCTAGCGGGGGGAGACACAGATACGCAGTATTTT
cdr3_aa: CASSALAGGDTDTQYF
j_call: TRBJ2-3
d_call: TRBD2
clone_size: NA
v_call: TRBV10-1

cdr3_nt: TGTGCCAGTAGTAGGGCCAAAAACACTGAAGCTTTCTTT
cdr3_aa: CASSRAKNTEAFF
j_call: TRBJ1-1
d_call: NA
clone_size: NA
v_call: TRBV19

cdr3_nt: TGTGCCATCAGTGAGTCGAGGGAGGAACTATATGGCTACACCTTC
cdr3_aa: CAISESREELYGYTF
j_call: TRBJ1-2
d_call: NA
clone_size: NA
v_call: TRBV10-3

cdr3_nt: TGTGCCAGCAGAAGCGACAGGGGGCTGACCGGGGAGCTGTTTTTT
cdr3_aa: CASRSDRGLTGELFF
j_call: TRBJ2-2
d_call: TRBD1
clone_size: once
v_call: TRBV25-1

cdr3_nt: TGTGCCAGCAGCGCCTCGGGGGGGAGCACAGATACGCAGTATTTT
cdr3_aa: CASSASGGSTDTQYF
j_call: TRBJ2-3
d_call: TRBD2
clone_size: NA
v_call: TRBV9

cdr3_nt: TGTGCCAGCATCCGGGGGGGGATGGGGCAGTACTTC
cdr3_aa: CASIRGGMGQYF
j_call: TRBJ2-7
d_call: NA
clone_size: many
v_call: TRBV21-1

cdr3_nt: TGTGCCAGCAGCTTAGGTCCCGGCGGGGCTCCCTACGAGCAGTACTTC
cdr3_aa: CASSLGPGGAPYEQYF
j_call: TRBJ2-7
d_call: NA
clone_size: NA
v_call: TRBV7-2

cdr3_nt: TGTGCCATCAGTGAGTCGGGCAGACGGTCTGGAAACACCATATATTTT
cdr3_aa: CAISESGRRSGNTIYF
j_call: TRBJ1-3
d_call: NA
clone_size: NA
v_call: TRBV10-3

cdr3_nt: TGTGCCACCAGCAGATCCTCTCAAGAGACCCAGTACTTC
cdr3_aa: CATSRSSQETQYF
j_call: TRBJ2-5
d_call: NA
clone_size: NA
v_call: TRBV15

cdr3_nt: TGTGCCAGCTCACCAATACAAGGACAATCCTCTGGAAACACCATATATTTT
cdr3_aa: CASSPIQGQSSGNTIYF
j_call: TRBJ1-3
d_call: NA
clone_size: NA
v_call: TRBV18

cdr3_nt: TGTGCCAGCAGTTACTCGCAGGGGTGGACTGAAGCTTTCTTT
cdr3_aa: CASSYSQGWTEAFF
j_call: TRBJ1-1
d_call: NA
clone_size: NA
v_call: TRBV6-5

cdr3_nt: TGTGCCAGCTCGAAGGACGGACAGGGGCACACCGGGGAGCTGTTTTTT
cdr3_aa: CASSKDGQGHTGELFF
j_call: TRBJ2-2
d_call: TRBD1
clone_size: NA
v_call: TRBV9

cdr3_nt: TGTGCCAGCAGGAGCGATTATCGGAGCTGGAACACCATATATTTT
cdr3_aa: CASRSDYRSWNTIYF
j_call: TRBJ1-3
d_call: NA
clone_size: NA
v_call: TRBV6-1